What follows is one T cell receptor (beta chain) and its context. The entry originates in a study of blood T cell repertoires in COVID-19. Study context: Sources were T cells, B-cell-depleted T cells, or PBMCs; the material itself was cDNA or gDNA.

Profiling relied on immunoSEQ multiplex PCR, and the TCRdb table lists in-frame clones only, not all of them. The data contain 150,000 to 200,000 clones, approximately 91% of them seen just once; the ten biggest clones take up roughly 2.1%. The ends lost 4 bases at V and 0 bases at J; junction bases unmatched: 8. CDR3 length: 16 amino acids. The V gene's germline CDR1 is SEHNR and CDR2 FQNEAQ (reference sequence). The source is a man aged 18-30 years with acute or convalescent COVID-19. The sample comprised peripheral blood. V usage is TRBV7-9 and J usage is TRBJ1-1; TRBD1 matches at 7 bases. The CDR3 nucleotides are TGTGCCAGCAGCTCATACAGGGGCACCATGAACACTGAAGCTTTCTTT. Protein product: CASSSYRGTMNTEAFF.